The rows below give T cell receptor beta chains drawn from one sample of a study of blood T cell repertoires in COVID-19. The protocol was immunoSEQ multiplex PCR, while the TCRdb copy is restricted to in-frame clones and leaves out a portion. The table lists around 60,000 clones, just under 90% of them singletons. What was sequenced was peripheral blood. These TCRs come from a human donor with active COVID-19. The donor label of this sample is uncertain. Each CDR3 is given with its conserved first and last residue. Fields, in order: J gene, D gene, V gene, clone size, CDR3 protein, CDR3 DNA. The D gene is left open where the match is weak. A clone size is listed for some rows: how often the clone was seen (once, few, many), or a class if it is expanded.

>TRBJ1-2|TRBD1|TRBV14|-
CASSRGQGPNYGYTF
TGTGCCAGCAGCCGCGGACAGGGGCCGAACTATGGCTACACCTTC
>TRBJ2-2|TRBD2|TRBV7-6|-
CASSILAGGRFTGELFF
TGTGCCAGCAGCATCTTAGCGGGGGGGAGGTTCACCGGGGAGCTGTTTTTT
>TRBJ1-2|TRBD1|TRBV12-3/TRBV12-4|-
CASGTGAIYGYTF
TGTGCCAGTGGGACAGGAGCGATCTATGGCTACACCTTC
>TRBJ2-5|TRBD2|TRBV9|-
CASSVGPEAGGLETQYF
TGTGCCAGCAGCGTAGGCCCTGAAGCGGGGGGGCTCGAGACCCAGTACTTC
>TRBJ1-4|TRBD1|TRBV4-1|once
CASSQEDRGTEKLFF
TGCGCCAGCAGCCAAGAGGACAGGGGAACCGAAAAACTGTTTTTT
>TRBJ2-2|-|TRBV6-2/TRBV6-3|-
CASSFGTGELFF
TGTGCCAGCAGTTTCGGCACCGGGGAGCTGTTTTTT
>TRBJ1-5|TRBD1|TRBV6-2/TRBV6-3|-
CASSSDRAQPQHF
TGTGCCAGCAGCTCCGACAGGGCTCAGCCCCAGCATTTT
>TRBJ2-1|TRBD1|TRBV27|-
CASSLARGPYNEQFF
TGTGCCAGCAGTTTGGCCAGGGGGCCCTACAATGAGCAGTTCTTC
>TRBJ2-1|TRBD2|TRBV5-6|-
CASSDSGGRNEQFF
TGTGCCAGCAGCGACAGCGGGGGGCGAAATGAGCAGTTCTTC
>TRBJ2-7|TRBD1|TRBV6-5|-
CASSQTGVYEQYF
TGTGCCAGCAGCCAGACAGGGGTCTACGAGCAGTACTTC